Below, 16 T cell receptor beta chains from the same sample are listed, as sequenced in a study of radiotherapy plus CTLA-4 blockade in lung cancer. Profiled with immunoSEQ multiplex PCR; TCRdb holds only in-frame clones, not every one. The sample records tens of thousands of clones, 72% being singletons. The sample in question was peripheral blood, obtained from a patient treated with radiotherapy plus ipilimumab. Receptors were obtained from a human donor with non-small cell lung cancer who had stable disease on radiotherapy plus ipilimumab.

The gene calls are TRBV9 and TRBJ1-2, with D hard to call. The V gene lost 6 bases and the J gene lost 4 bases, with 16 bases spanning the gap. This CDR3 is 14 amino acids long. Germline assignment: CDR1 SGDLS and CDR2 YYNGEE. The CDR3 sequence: CASTRDVSAYGYTF. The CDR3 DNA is TGTGCCAGCACCCGGGATGTCAGCGCCTATGGCTACACCTTC.

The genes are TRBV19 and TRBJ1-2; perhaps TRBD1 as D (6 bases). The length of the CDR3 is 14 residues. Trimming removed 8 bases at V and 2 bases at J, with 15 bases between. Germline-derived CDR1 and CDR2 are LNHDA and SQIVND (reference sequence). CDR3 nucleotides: TGTGCCAGTTCGGGGTACACAGGGAACTATGGCTACACCTTC. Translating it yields CASSGYTGNYGYTF. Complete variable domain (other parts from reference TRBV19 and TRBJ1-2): DGGITQSPKYLFRKEGQNVTLSCEQNLNHDAMYWYRQDPGQGLRLIYYSQIVNDFQKGDIAEGYSVSREKKESFPLTVTSAQKNPTAFYLCASSGYTGNYGYTFGSGTRLTVV.

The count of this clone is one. This CDR3 is CASSFSMNTEAFF. CDR3 DNA: TGTGCCAGCAGCTTCTCTATGAACACTGAAGCTTTCTTT. The chain uses TRBV7-3 and TRBJ1-1; D unresolved. The germline V gene encodes CDR1 SGHTA and CDR2 FQGTGA. The V gene lost 3 bases and the J gene lost 0 bases, with 5 bases spanning the gap. The CDR3 runs to 13 residues.

This chain's CDR3 is CASSSTPTGATQYF. The CDR3 region has the DNA TGTGCCAGCAGCTCAACCCCGACAGGGGCTACGCAGTATTTT. The chain uses TRBV5-6 and TRBJ2-3; 8 positions match TRBD1. Germline V gives CDR1 SGHDT, CDR2 YYEEEE. The CDR3 sequence is 14 residues long. V gave up 3 bases and J gave up 8 bases; unmatched junction bases: 8.

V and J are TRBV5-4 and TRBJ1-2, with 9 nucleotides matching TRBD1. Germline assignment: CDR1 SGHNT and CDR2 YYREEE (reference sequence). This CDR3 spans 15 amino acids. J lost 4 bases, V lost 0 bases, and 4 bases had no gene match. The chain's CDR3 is CASSLDRGQGYGYTF. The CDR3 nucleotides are TGTGCCAGCAGCTTGGACAGGGGGCAGGGCTATGGCTACACCTTC.

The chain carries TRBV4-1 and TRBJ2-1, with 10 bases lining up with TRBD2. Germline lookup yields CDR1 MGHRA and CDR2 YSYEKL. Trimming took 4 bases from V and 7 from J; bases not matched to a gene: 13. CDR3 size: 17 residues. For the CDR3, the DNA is TGCGCCAGCAGCCTATCGGAGAGCGGGGGGGCCAGGAATGAGCAGTTCTTC. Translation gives CASSLSESGGARNEQFF.

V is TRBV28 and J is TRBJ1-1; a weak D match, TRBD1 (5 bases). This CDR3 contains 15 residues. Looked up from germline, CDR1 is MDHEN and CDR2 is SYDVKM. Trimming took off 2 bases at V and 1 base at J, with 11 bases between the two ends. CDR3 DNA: TGTGCCAGCAGTTTAGATGTAAGGGGGAACACTGAAGCTTTCTTT. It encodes CASSLDVRGNTEAFF. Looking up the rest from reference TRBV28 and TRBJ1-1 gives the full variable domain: DVKVTQSSRYLVKRTGEKVFLECVQDMDHENMFWYRQDPGLGLRLIYFSYDVKMKEKGDIPEGYSVSREKKERFSLILESASTNQTSMYLCASSLDVRGNTEAFFGQGTRLTVV.

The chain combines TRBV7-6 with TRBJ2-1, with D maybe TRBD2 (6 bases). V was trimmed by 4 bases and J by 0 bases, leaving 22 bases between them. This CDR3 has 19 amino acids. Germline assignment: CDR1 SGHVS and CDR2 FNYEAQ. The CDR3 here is CASSSPWPAEGSSYNEQFF. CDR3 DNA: TGTGCCAGCAGCTCCCCCTGGCCCGCGGAGGGTAGCTCCTACAATGAGCAGTTCTTC.

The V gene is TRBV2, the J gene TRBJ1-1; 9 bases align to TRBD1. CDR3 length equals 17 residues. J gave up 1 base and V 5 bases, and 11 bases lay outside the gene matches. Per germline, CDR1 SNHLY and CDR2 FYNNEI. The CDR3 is CASSRGTGTPTNTEAFF. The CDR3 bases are TGTGCCAGCAGTAGAGGGACAGGGACCCCAACGAACACTGAAGCTTTCTTT.

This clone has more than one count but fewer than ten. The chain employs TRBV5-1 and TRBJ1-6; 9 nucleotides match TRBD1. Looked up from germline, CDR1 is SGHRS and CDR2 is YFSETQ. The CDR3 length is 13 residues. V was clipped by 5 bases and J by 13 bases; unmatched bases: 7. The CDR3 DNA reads TGCGCCAGCAGTGCCGGGACAGGGACTCCCCTCCACTTT. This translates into CASSAGTGTPLHF.

The CDR3 DNA sequence: TGCGCCAGCAGCTTGGGTCGGGACTCAAATCCGAACACCGGGGAGCTGTTTTTT. It yields the protein CASSLGRDSNPNTGELFF. J is TRBJ2-2 and V is TRBV5-1; the D gene is possibly TRBD2 (6 bases). The ends were cut back, 0 bases at V and 0 bases at J, with 15 bases in the middle. This CDR3 region has 18 residues. Germline-derived CDR1 and CDR2 are SGHRS and YFSETQ.

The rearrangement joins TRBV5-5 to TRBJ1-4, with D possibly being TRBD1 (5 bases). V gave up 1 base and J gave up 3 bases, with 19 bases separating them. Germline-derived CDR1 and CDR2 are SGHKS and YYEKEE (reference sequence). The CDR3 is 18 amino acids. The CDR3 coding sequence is TGTGCCAGCAGCTTGCGGGGGTTAGGGGCCATGGCTAATGAAAAACTGTTTTTT. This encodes CASSLRGLGAMANEKLFF.

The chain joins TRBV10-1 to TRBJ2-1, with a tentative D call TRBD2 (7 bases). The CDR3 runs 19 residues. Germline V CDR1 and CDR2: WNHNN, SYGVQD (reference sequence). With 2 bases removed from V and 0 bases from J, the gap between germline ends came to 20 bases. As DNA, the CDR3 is TGCGCCAGCAGTGAGCATTCCGGGGGGCCCTCGAGCTCCTACAATGAGCAGTTCTTC. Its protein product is CASSEHSGGPSSSYNEQFF.

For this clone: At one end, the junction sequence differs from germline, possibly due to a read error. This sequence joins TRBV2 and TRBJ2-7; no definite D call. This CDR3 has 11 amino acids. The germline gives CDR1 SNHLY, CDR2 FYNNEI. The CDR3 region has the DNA TGTGCCAGCAGTGTTGTCTACGAGCGGTACTTC. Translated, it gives CASSVVYERYF. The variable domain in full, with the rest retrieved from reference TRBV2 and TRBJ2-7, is EPEVTQTPSHQVTQMGQEVILRCVPISNHLYFYWYRQILGQKVEFLVSFYNNEISEKSEIFDDQFSVERPDGSNFTLKIRSTKLEDSAMYFCASSVVYERYFGPGTRLTVT.

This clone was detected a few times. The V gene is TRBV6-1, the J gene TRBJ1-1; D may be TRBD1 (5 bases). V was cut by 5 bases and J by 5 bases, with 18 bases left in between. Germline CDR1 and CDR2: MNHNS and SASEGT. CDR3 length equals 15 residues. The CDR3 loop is CASSMQDGGRTEAFF. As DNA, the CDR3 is TGTGCCAGCAGTATGCAGGACGGGGGACGAACTGAAGCTTTCTTT.

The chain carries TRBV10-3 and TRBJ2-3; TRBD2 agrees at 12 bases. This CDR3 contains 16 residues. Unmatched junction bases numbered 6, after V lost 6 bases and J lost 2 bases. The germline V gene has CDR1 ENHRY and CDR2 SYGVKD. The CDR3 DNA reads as TGTGCCATCAGCGGAACTAGCGGGGGGTTCACAGATACGCAGTATTTT. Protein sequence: CAISGTSGGFTDTQYF.